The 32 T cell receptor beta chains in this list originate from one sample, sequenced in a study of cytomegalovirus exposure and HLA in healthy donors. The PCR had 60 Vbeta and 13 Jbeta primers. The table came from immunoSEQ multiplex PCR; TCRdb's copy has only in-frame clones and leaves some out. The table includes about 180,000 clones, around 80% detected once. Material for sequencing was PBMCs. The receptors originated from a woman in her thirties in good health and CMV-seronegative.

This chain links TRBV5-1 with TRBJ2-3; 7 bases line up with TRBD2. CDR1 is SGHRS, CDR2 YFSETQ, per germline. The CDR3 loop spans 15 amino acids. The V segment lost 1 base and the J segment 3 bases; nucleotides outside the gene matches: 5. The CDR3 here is CASSLLGGGTDTQYF. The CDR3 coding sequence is TGCGCCAGCAGCTTGCTGGGGGGGGGTACAGATACGCAGTATTTT.

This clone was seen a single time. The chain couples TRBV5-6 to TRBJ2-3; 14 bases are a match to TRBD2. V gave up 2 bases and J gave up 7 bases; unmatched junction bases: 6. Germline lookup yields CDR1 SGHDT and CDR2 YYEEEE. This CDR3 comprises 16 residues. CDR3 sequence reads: CASSFRLAGGTNTQYF. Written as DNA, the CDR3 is TGTGCCAGCAGCTTTCGACTAGCGGGGGGGACGAATACGCAGTATTTT.

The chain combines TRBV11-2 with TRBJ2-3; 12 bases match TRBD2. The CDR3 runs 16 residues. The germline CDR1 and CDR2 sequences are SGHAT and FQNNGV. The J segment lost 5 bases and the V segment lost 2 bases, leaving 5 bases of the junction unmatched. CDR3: CASSLRASGGEDTQYF. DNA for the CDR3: TGTGCCAGCAGCTTAAGGGCTAGCGGGGGGGAAGATACGCAGTATTTT.

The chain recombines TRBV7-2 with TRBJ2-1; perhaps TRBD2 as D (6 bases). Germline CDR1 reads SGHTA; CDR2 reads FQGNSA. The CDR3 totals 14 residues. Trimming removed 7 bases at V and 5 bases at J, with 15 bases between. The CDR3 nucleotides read TGTGCCAGCAAAAAAAAGTGGGAGGACAATGAGCAGTTCTTC. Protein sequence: CASKKKWEDNEQFF.

This CDR3 is CASNGGVQETQYF. The CDR3 region has the DNA TGTGCCAGCAACGGGGGGGTCCAAGAGACCCAGTACTTC. The rearrangement links TRBV6-6 to TRBJ2-5; 8 bases match TRBD2. The CDR3 is 13 amino acids. V shed 7 bases and J 1 base; nucleotides not matched to a gene: 2. Germline CDR1 MNHNY, CDR2 SVGAGI (reference sequence).

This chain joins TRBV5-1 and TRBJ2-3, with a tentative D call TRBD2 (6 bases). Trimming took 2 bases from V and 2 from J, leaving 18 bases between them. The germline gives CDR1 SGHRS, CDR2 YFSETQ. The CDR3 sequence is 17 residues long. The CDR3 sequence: CASSFSSGRHPTDTQYF. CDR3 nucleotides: TGCGCCAGCAGCTTTTCGAGCGGGCGGCACCCCACAGATACGCAGTATTTT.

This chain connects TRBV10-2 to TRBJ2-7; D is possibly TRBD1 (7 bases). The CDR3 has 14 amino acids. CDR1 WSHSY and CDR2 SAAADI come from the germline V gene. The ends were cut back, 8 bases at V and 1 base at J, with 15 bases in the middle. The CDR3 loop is CASGGGTDSYEQYF. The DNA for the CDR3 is TGCGCCAGCGGTGGGGGGACAGATTCCTACGAGCAGTACTTC.

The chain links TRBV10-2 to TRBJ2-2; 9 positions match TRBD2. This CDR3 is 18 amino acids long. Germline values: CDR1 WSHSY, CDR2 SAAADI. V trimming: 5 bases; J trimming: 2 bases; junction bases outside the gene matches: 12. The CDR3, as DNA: TGCGCCAGCAGTTTTTCCAGCGGGGGGCCCCGAAACACCGGGGAGCTGTTTTTT. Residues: CASSFSSGGPRNTGELFF.

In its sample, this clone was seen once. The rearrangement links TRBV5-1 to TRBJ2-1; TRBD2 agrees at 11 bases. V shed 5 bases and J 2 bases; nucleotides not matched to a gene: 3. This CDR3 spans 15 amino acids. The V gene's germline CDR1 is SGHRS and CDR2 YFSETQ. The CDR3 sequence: CASSYSGGAYNEQFF. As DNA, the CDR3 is TGCGCCAGCAGTTATAGCGGGGGGGCCTACAATGAGCAGTTCTTC.

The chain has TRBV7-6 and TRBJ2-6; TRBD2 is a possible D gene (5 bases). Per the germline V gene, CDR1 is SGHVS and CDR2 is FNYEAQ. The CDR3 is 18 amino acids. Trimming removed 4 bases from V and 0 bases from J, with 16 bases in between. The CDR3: CASSSPREKSSGANVLTF. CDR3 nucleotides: TGTGCCAGCAGCTCCCCGAGGGAAAAGTCCTCTGGGGCCAACGTCCTGACTTTC.

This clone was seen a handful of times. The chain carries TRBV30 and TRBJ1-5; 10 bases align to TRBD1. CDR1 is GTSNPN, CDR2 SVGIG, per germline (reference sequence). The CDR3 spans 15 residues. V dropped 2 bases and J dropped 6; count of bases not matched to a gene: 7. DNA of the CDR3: TGTGCCTGGAGTTCCTGGACAGGGGGAGGTCAGCCCCAGCATTTT. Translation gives CAWSSWTGGGQPQHF.

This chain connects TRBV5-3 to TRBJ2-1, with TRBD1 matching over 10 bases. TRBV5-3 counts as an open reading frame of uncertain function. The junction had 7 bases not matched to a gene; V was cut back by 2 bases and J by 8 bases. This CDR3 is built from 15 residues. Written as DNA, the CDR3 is TGTGCCAGAAGCTTCGGGACAGGGGATCCCCATGAGCAGTTCTTC. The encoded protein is CARSFGTGDPHEQFF.

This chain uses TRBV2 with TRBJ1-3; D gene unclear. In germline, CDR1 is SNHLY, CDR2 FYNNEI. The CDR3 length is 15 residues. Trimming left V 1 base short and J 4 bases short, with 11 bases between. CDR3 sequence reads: CASSEGLVKGNTIYF. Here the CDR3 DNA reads TGTGCCAGCAGTGAAGGCCTAGTAAAGGGAAACACCATATATTTT.

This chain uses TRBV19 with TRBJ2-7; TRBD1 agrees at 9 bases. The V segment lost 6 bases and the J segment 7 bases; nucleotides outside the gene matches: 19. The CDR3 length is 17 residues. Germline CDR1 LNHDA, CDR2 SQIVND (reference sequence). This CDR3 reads CASRGGVMGQGPPEQYF. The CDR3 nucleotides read TGTGCCAGTAGAGGAGGGGTAATGGGACAGGGCCCTCCTGAGCAGTACTTC.

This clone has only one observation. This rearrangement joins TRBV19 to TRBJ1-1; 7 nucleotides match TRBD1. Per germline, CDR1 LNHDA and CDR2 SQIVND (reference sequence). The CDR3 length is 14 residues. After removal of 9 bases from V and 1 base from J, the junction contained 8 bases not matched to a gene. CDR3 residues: CASGDRPKNTEAFF. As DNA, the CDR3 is TGTGCCAGCGGGGACAGACCAAAGAACACTGAAGCTTTCTTT.

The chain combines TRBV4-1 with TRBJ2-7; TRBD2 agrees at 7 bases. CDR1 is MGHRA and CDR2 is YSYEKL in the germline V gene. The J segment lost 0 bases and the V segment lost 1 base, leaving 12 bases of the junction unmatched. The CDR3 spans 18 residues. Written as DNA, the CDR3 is TGCGCCAGCAGCCAAGTCTGGCTAGCGGAAAGCTTCTCCTACGAGCAGTACTTC. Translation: CASSQVWLAESFSYEQYF.

CDR3 DNA: TGTGCCAGCAGTTTATTACCAGGAACAGGGAACACTGAAGCTTTCTTT. This gives the protein CASSLLPGTGNTEAFF. The chain joins TRBV28 to TRBJ1-1, with a weak D call TRBD1 (5 bases). The CDR3 length is 16 residues. Trimming stripped 1 base from V and 1 base from J, with 13 bases between. Looked up from germline, CDR1 is MDHEN and CDR2 is SYDVKM.

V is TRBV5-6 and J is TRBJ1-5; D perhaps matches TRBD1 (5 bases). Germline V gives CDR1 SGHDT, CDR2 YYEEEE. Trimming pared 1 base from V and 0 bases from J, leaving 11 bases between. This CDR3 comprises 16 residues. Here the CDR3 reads CASSLLVRDSNQPQHF. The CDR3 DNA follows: TGTGCCAGCAGCTTGTTGGTCAGGGATAGCAATCAGCCCCAGCATTTT.

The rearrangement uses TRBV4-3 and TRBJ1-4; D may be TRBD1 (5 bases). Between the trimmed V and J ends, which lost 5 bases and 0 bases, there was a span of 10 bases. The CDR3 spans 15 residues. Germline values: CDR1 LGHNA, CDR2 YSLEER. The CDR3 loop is CASSTRGATNEKLFF. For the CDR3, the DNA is TGCGCCAGCAGCACGCGGGGCGCAACTAATGAAAAACTGTTTTTT.

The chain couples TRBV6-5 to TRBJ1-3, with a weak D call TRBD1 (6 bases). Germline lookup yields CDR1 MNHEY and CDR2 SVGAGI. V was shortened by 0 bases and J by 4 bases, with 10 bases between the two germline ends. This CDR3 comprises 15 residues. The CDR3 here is CASSYSAGGGNTIYF. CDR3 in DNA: TGTGCCAGCAGTTACTCGGCGGGGGGCGGAAACACCATATATTTT.

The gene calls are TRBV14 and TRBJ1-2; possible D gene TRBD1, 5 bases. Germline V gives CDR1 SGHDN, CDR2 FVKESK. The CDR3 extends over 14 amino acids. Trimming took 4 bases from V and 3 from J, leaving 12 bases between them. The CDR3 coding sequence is TGTGCCAGCAGCCTGTCCAGGGTCGACTATGGCTACACCTTC. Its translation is CASSLSRVDYGYTF.

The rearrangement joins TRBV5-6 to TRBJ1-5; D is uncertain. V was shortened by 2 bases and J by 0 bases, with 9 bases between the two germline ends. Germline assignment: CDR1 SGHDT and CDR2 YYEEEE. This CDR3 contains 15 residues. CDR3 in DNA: TGTGCCAGCAGCTTAGAAAGCTATAGCAATCAGCCCCAGCATTTT. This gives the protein CASSLESYSNQPQHF.

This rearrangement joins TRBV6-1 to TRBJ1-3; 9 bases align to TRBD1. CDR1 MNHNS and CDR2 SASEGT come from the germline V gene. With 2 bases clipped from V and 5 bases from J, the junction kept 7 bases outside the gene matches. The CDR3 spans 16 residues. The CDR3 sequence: CASSEFGGTGRNTIYF. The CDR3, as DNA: TGTGCCAGCAGTGAATTCGGGGGGACAGGGAGAAACACCATATATTTT.

For the CDR3, the DNA is TGTGCCAGCAGCTTACGGATGGGAGAGGGCGCTGAAGCTTTCTTT. Amino acids: CASSLRMGEGAEAFF. The chain combines TRBV11-2 with TRBJ1-1; D is ambiguous. This CDR3 comprises 15 residues. Germline V gene lookup returns CDR1 SGHAT and CDR2 FQNNGV. Trimming removed 2 bases at V and 6 bases at J, with 16 bases between.

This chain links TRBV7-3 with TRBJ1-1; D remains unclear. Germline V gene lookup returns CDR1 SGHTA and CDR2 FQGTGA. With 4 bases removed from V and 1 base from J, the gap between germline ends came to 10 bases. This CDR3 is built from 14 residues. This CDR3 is CASSSGSSNTEAFF. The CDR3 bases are TGTGCCAGCAGCTCCGGGTCATCGAACACTGAAGCTTTCTTT.

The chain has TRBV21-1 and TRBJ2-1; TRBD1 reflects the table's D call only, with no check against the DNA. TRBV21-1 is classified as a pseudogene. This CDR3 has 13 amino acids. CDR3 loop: CASSTDITHEQFF. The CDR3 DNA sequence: TGTGCCAGCAGCACTGACATAACCCATGAGCAGTTCTTC.

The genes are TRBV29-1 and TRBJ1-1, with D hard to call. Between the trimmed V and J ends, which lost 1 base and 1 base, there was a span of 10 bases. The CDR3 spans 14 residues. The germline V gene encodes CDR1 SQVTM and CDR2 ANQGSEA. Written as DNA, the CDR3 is TGCAGCGTTGAAGGAACTTGGGCGAACACTGAAGCTTTCTTT. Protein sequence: CSVEGTWANTEAFF.

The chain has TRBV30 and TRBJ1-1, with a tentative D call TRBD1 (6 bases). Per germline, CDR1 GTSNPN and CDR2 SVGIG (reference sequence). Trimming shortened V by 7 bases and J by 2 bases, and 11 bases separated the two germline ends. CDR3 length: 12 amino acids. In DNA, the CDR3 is TGTGCCTTGGACAGACTAAACACTGAAGCTTTCTTT. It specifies CALDRLNTEAFF.

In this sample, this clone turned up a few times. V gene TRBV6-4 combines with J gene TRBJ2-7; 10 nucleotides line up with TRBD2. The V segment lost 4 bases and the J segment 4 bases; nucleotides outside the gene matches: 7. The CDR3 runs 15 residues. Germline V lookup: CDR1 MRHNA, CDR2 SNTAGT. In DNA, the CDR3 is TGTGCCAGCAGTGTTGAAGCGGGGGGGCCGTACGAGCAGTACTTC. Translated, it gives CASSVEAGGPYEQYF.

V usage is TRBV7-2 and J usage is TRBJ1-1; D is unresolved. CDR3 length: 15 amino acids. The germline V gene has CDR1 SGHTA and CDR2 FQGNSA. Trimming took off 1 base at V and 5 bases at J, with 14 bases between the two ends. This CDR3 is CASSLGTERHTEAFF. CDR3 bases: TGTGCCAGCAGCTTAGGTACAGAAAGGCATACTGAAGCTTTCTTT.

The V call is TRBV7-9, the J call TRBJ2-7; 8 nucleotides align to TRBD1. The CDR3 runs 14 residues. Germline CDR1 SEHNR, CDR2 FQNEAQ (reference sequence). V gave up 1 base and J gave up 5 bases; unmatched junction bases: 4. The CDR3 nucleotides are TGTGCCAGCAGCTTAGGACAGGGGTTGAACGAGCAGTACTTC. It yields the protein CASSLGQGLNEQYF.

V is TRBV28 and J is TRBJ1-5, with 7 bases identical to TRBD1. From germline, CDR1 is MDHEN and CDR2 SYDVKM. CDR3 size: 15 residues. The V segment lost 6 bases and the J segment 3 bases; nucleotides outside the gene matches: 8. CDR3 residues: CASRRAGGANQPQHF. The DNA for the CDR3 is TGTGCCAGCAGACGTGCAGGGGGTGCCAATCAGCCCCAGCATTTT.